These 6 T cell receptor beta chains originate from one sample sequenced in a study of T cell responses to AZD1222 COVID-19 vaccine. Only in-frame clones appear in the TCRdb table, and some are missing; sequencing was by immunoSEQ multiplex PCR. The data show some 130,000 clones, with roughly 93% seen just once and 6% to 7.5% held by the top ten. The source was peripheral blood, collected 28 days after the second AZD1222 dose. The receptors shown here come from an adult who received the AZD1222 COVID-19 vaccine.

The chain has TRBV18 and TRBJ2-1; D could derive from TRBD1 or TRBD2 (5 bases each). CDR3 length: 12 amino acids. Germline assignment: CDR1 KGHSH and CDR2 LQKENI. V dropped 2 bases and J dropped 9 bases, with 8 bases sitting between them. CDR3 loop: CASSPNGGEQFF. CDR3 in DNA: TGTGCCAGCTCACCAAATGGGGGTGAGCAGTTCTTC.

CDR3 sequence reads: CASSTAQQSSYEQYF. DNA for the CDR3: TGTGCCAGCAGCACTGCCCAACAGAGCTCCTACGAGCAGTACTTC. The chain links TRBV11-3 to TRBJ2-7; no reliable D call. With 5 bases removed from V and 0 bases from J, the gap between germline ends came to 14 bases. The CDR3 contains 15 residues. Germline V gene sequence: CDR1 SGHNT, CDR2 YENEEA.

The rearrangement joins TRBV12-3 or TRBV12-4 to TRBJ1-2; D call uncertain. Deletions cut 2 bases from V and 5 bases from J, with 9 bases between. The CDR3 loop spans 13 amino acids. The CDR3 nucleotides are TGTGCCAGCAGTTTACCAAGGGATTATGGCTACACCTTC. Amino acid sequence: CASSLPRDYGYTF.

The V call is TRBV6-2 or TRBV6-3, the J call TRBJ2-3; 11 bases are shared with TRBD2. The V gene's germline CDR1 is MNHEY and CDR2 SVGEGT. This CDR3 is built from 16 residues. The V gene end was trimmed by 2 bases and the J gene end by 4 bases; junction bases not matched to a gene: 5. CDR3 region: CASSYAGLAGADTQYF. As DNA, the CDR3 is TGTGCCAGCAGTTACGCCGGACTAGCGGGTGCAGATACGCAGTATTTT.

V is TRBV19 and J is TRBJ1-2, with 7 bases lining up with TRBD1. Looked up from germline, CDR1 is LNHDA and CDR2 is SQIVND (reference sequence). The V and J ends lost 5 bases and 4 bases, in that order; junction bases with no gene match: 7. CDR3 length: 14 residues. The CDR3 is CASSFSGGFYGYTF. The CDR3 DNA reads TGTGCCAGTAGTTTCTCAGGGGGGTTCTATGGCTACACCTTC. Drawing the rest from reference TRBV19 and TRBJ1-2, the complete variable domain is DGGITQSPKYLFRKEGQNVTLSCEQNLNHDAMYWYRQDPGQGLRLIYYSQIVNDFQKGDIAEGYSVSREKKESFPLTVTSAQKNPTAFYLCASSFSGGFYGYTFGSGTRLTVV.

V is TRBV5-6 and J is TRBJ1-2, with D maybe TRBD1 (5 bases). The CDR3 spans 13 residues. Germline-derived CDR1 and CDR2 are SGHDT and YYEEEE. The V end lost 0 bases, the J end lost 6 bases, and 9 bases lay between the germline ends. DNA for the CDR3: TGTGCCAGCAGCTTGGGGGCAGGGAATGGCTACACCTTC. Protein product: CASSLGAGNGYTF.